The 16 T cell receptor beta chains below all came from one sample that was sequenced in a study of cytomegalovirus exposure and HLA in healthy donors. The study ran its PCR with 60 Vbeta and 13 Jbeta primers. Produced via immunoSEQ multiplex PCR; TCRdb's table is partial and in-frame only. The sample lists 55,000 to 80,000 clones; 80% to 90% were seen once. Sequencing was done on a sample of PBMCs. These receptors originate from a woman between 25 and 40 years old in good health and CMV-seronegative.

The rearrangement uses TRBV28 and TRBJ1-5; 8 bases line up with TRBD1. The V gene end was trimmed by 8 bases and the J gene end by 5 bases; junction bases not matched to a gene: 8. The CDR3 spans 14 residues. CDR1 is MDHEN, CDR2 SYDVKM, per germline. CDR3: CASSGQAIYQPQHF. The CDR3 nucleotides read TGTGCCAGCTCGGGACAGGCCATTTATCAGCCCCAGCATTTT.

The J gene is TRBJ2-4, the V gene TRBV28; TRBD1 agrees at 11 bases. The CDR3 sequence is 15 residues long. The J segment lost 7 bases and the V segment lost 2 bases, leaving 4 bases of the junction unmatched. Germline CDR1 MDHEN, CDR2 SYDVKM. The CDR3 DNA follows: TGTGCCAGCAGTTTAGTCGGGACAGGGGGGAACATTCAGTACTTC. Its protein product is CASSLVGTGGNIQYF.

The chain couples TRBV2 to TRBJ1-4, with D perhaps TRBD1 (5 bases). With 6 bases removed from V and 5 bases from J, the gap between germline ends came to 16 bases. The CDR3 length is 15 residues. Germline V lookup: CDR1 SNHLY, CDR2 FYNNEI. CDR3 nucleotide sequence: TGTGCCAGCAGATTGGGCGGTGGGGGGAATGAAAAACTGTTTTTT. Translated, it gives CASRLGGGGNEKLFF.

This CDR3 is CASSVTGFEAFF. The CDR3 DNA reads as TGCGCCAGCAGCGTAACAGGGTTTGAAGCTTTCTTT. The V call is TRBV5-1, the J call TRBJ1-1, with a weak D call TRBD1 (6 bases). V was cut by 4 bases and J by 7 bases, with 11 bases left in between. Germline V CDR1 and CDR2: SGHRS, YFSETQ. The CDR3 sequence is 12 residues long. The complete variable domain, with remaining parts taken from reference TRBV5-1 and TRBJ1-1, reads KAGVTQTPRYLIKTRGQQVTLSCSPISGHRSVSWYQQTPGQGLQFLFEYFSETQRNKGNFPGRFSGRQFSNSRSEMNVSTLELGDSALYLCASSVTGFEAFFGQGTRLTVV.

Points on this clone: Sequence at one end of the junction differs from germline and may be a read error. The chain employs TRBV7-9 and TRBJ1-1, with D unclear. CDR1 is SEHNR, CDR2 FQNEAQ, per germline (reference sequence). The CDR3 loop spans 18 amino acids. The CDR3 DNA is TGTTCCAGCAGCTCCCACCCTCTCGGAGGGAAGCAGAACACTGAAGCTTTCTTT. Translating it yields CSSSSHPLGGKQNTEAFF.

V gene TRBV6-1 combines with J gene TRBJ1-6; D is undetermined. The V gene's germline CDR1 is MNHNS and CDR2 SASEGT. The CDR3 runs to 14 residues. Trimming cost V 5 bases and J 7 bases, with 12 bases left between them. The CDR3 nucleotides are TGTGCCAGCAGTTCGACGACGGGGAATTCACCCCTCCACTTT. It yields the protein CASSSTTGNSPLHF.

This clone has just a few counts. The gene calls are TRBV6-5 and TRBJ1-4, with D hard to call. This CDR3 region has 14 residues. The V end lost 5 bases, the J end lost 10 bases, and 17 bases lay between the germline ends. The germline V gene encodes CDR1 MNHEY and CDR2 SVGAGI. The CDR3: CASSPANSEGKLFF. CDR3 DNA sequence: TGTGCCAGCAGTCCAGCTAACTCGGAGGGAAAACTGTTTTTT.

J is TRBJ2-2 and V is TRBV4-1; no definite D call. Germline lookup yields CDR1 MGHRA and CDR2 YSYEKL. Trimming took 1 base from V and 0 from J, leaving 6 bases between them. This CDR3 is 15 amino acids long. The DNA of the CDR3 is TGCGCCAGCAGCCAAGGTGACACGAACACCGGGGAGCTGTTTTTT. As protein: CASSQGDTNTGELFF.

The CDR3 loop reads CASSLATGVGTEAFF. Written as DNA, the CDR3 is TGTGCCAGCAGCTTAGCAACAGGGGTAGGAACTGAAGCTTTCTTT. The gene calls are TRBV7-6 and TRBJ1-1; 7 nucleotides agree with TRBD1. The CDR3 covers 15 residues. V lost 0 bases to trimming and J lost 5 bases; unmatched junction nucleotides: 6. Germline assignment: CDR1 SGHVS and CDR2 FNYEAQ.

This clone was picked up one time. The V call is TRBV11-2, the J call TRBJ2-7; TRBD1 matches 9 bases. Germline V lookup: CDR1 SGHAT, CDR2 FQNNGV. J lost 3 bases, V lost 4 bases, and 7 bases had no gene match. The length of the CDR3 is 15 residues. CDR3 region: CASSYIRDRVYEQYF. The CDR3 nucleotides read TGTGCCAGCAGCTATATAAGGGACAGGGTCTACGAGCAGTACTTC.

With regard to this clone: Relative to the germline gene, one junction end is altered; a read error may explain this. The chain joins TRBV7-9 to TRBJ1-5; TRBD1 aligns across 9 bases. This CDR3 comprises 19 residues. Germline CDR1 is SEHNR and CDR2 is FQNEAQ (reference sequence). DNA for the CDR3: TGTTCCAGCAGCTTGGAGGGTAGTAACAGGGGGCTTAGCAATCAGCCCCAGCATTTT. Amino acid sequence: CSSSLEGSNRGLSNQPQHF.

This rearrangement joins TRBV6-4 to TRBJ1-1; 11 nucleotides line up with TRBD1. The CDR3 is made up of 14 amino acids. With V trimmed by 3 bases and J by 4 bases, 1 base remained unmatched. CDR1 and CDR2 (germline): MRHNA, SNTAGT. CDR3 in DNA: TGTGCCAGCAGTGAAGGGACAGGGGGCACTGAAGCTTTCTTT. This codes for CASSEGTGGTEAFF.

In DNA, the CDR3 is TGCGCCAGCAGCACTAGGACAGGGGGAAACACCATATATTTT. Translation: CASSTRTGGNTIYF. This sequence joins TRBV5-1 and TRBJ1-3; 8 bases are a match to TRBD1. Germline values: CDR1 SGHRS, CDR2 YFSETQ. This CDR3 is built from 14 residues. With V trimmed by 4 bases and J by 4 bases, 4 bases remained unmatched.

The rearrangement links TRBV11-2 to TRBJ2-5, with D possibly TRBD2 on 5 matching bases. V was pared by 2 bases and J by 5 bases, with 18 bases between. From germline, CDR1 is SGHAT and CDR2 FQNNGV. The CDR3 covers 16 residues. The CDR3 coding sequence is TGTGCCAGCAGCTTAAGGCCTTCAAATACGGGGGAGACCCAGTACTTC. Its protein is CASSLRPSNTGETQYF.

The chain recombines TRBV5-1 with TRBJ2-7, with D unclear. CDR1 and CDR2 (germline): SGHRS, YFSETQ. Trimming took 0 bases from V and 2 from J, leaving 6 bases between them. The CDR3 spans 13 residues. The CDR3 region is CASSLDSAYEQYF. The CDR3 nucleotides read TGCGCCAGCAGCTTGGACAGTGCCTACGAGCAGTACTTC.

The gene calls are TRBV5-1 and TRBJ2-5; TRBD2 matches 8 bases. V trimming: 2 bases; J trimming: 1 base; junction bases outside the gene matches: 4. Germline CDR1 is SGHRS and CDR2 is YFSETQ. CDR3 size: 15 residues. The CDR3 coding sequence is TGCGCCAGCAGCTTAGTAGCGGGGCTCCAAGAGACCCAGTACTTC. This sequence encodes CASSLVAGLQETQYF.